A single sample gave rise to the 32 T cell receptor beta chains below, sequenced in a study of cytomegalovirus exposure and HLA in healthy donors. PCR was performed using 60 Vbeta and 13 Jbeta primers. The protocol was immunoSEQ multiplex PCR, while the TCRdb copy is restricted to in-frame clones and leaves out a portion. In the table there are some 180,000 clones, about 82% of which are singletons. The sample taken for sequencing was PBMCs. All receptors come from a woman between 45 and 65 years old in good health and CMV-seronegative.

The chain couples TRBV27 to TRBJ2-1, with D possibly TRBD1 on 6 matching bases. Trimming pared 5 bases from V and 10 bases from J, leaving 18 bases between. CDR3 length: 14 amino acids. Germline lookup yields CDR1 MNHEY and CDR2 SMNVEV (reference sequence). CDR3 region: CASSPDNWGTEQFF. The CDR3 DNA reads TGTGCCAGCAGTCCTGACAATTGGGGGACAGAGCAGTTCTTC.

The rearrangement uses TRBV6-1 and TRBJ2-7; D not certain. The CDR3 length is 10 residues. Trimming removed 8 bases at V and 1 base at J, with 3 bases between. Looked up from germline, CDR1 is MNHNS and CDR2 is SASEGT. CDR3 in amino acids: CASHSYEQYF. CDR3 nucleotides: TGTGCCAGCCATTCCTACGAGCAGTACTTC.

The sample holds one count of this clone. The rearrangement uses TRBV6-1 and TRBJ1-1; TRBD1 aligns across 9 bases. Germline CDR1 reads MNHNS; CDR2 reads SASEGT. The CDR3 contains 13 residues. V dropped 8 bases and J dropped 6; count of bases not matched to a gene: 7. This CDR3 reads CASSTGGNAEAFF. CDR3 DNA: TGTGCCAGCTCGACAGGGGGAAATGCTGAAGCTTTCTTT.

CDR3 nucleotides: TGTGCCAGTACCGACCTTCGGAGGGGGAGGGTTAGTGGAAACACCATATATTTT. This gives the protein CASTDLRRGRVSGNTIYF. The V and J genes are TRBV19 and TRBJ1-3; D perhaps matches TRBD1 (6 bases). CDR1 LNHDA and CDR2 SQIVND come from the germline V gene (reference sequence). Trimming stripped 7 bases from V and 3 bases from J, with 25 bases between. The CDR3 loop spans 18 amino acids.

The rearrangement joins TRBV2 to TRBJ2-1, with D unclear. CDR1 SNHLY and CDR2 FYNNEI come from the germline V gene. The CDR3 extends over 12 amino acids. Trimming stripped 4 bases from V and 9 bases from J, with 10 bases between. The CDR3 loop is CASSVAAIEQFF. CDR3 DNA: TGTGCCAGCAGTGTGGCGGCTATTGAGCAGTTCTTC.

The rearrangement links TRBV27 to TRBJ2-3; 14 bases agree with TRBD2. CDR1 and CDR2 (germline): MNHEY, SMNVEV (reference sequence). Trimming removed 2 bases from V and 10 bases from J; junction bases left unmatched: 5. There are 15 residues in the CDR3. Here the CDR3 reads CASSLKGLAGESQYF. DNA for the CDR3: TGTGCCAGCAGTTTAAAGGGACTAGCGGGAGAGTCGCAGTATTTT.

The chain carries TRBV7-2 and TRBJ1-5, with D unclear. CDR3 length: 15 amino acids. Germline V gene lookup returns CDR1 SGHTA and CDR2 FQGNSA. The V gene lost 1 base and the J gene lost 1 base, with 8 bases spanning the gap. In DNA, the CDR3 is TGTGCCAGCAGCTTAGTGCCGGGAAGCAATCAGCCCCAGCATTTT. Translation: CASSLVPGSNQPQHF.

The V and J genes are TRBV6-5 and TRBJ2-1; TRBD2 matches at 10 bases. V lost 4 bases to trimming and J lost 9 bases; unmatched junction nucleotides: 9. This CDR3 has 15 residues. The germline gives CDR1 MNHEY, CDR2 SVGAGI. This chain's CDR3 is CASSWGLAGAGEQFF. In DNA, the CDR3 is TGTGCCAGCAGTTGGGGCCTAGCGGGAGCTGGTGAGCAGTTCTTC.

The chain links TRBV5-4 to TRBJ2-3, with a possible D match to TRBD2 (6 bases). This CDR3 is 15 amino acids long. The ends were cut back, 3 bases at V and 6 bases at J, with 17 bases in the middle. CDR1 is SGHNT and CDR2 is YYREEE in the germline V gene (reference sequence). CDR3 DNA: TGTGCCAGCAGCTCCCGAGTTGGAGGGCCCGATACGCAGTATTTT. Its translation: CASSSRVGGPDTQYF.

The chain is built from TRBV11-1 and TRBJ2-2; TRBD1 might be the D (5 bases). CDR1 is SGHAT and CDR2 is FQDESV in the germline V gene (reference sequence). The V end lost 3 bases, the J end lost 6 bases, and 14 bases lay between the germline ends. The CDR3 has 15 residues. The CDR3 here is CASSFSQGGSGELFF. Written as DNA, the CDR3 is TGTGCCAGCAGCTTCAGTCAGGGTGGTTCCGGGGAGCTGTTTTTT.

V and J are TRBV9 and TRBJ1-6; 11 positions agree with TRBD1. The trim removed 3 bases at V and 8 bases at J, leaving 1 base unmatched. There are 14 residues in the CDR3. CDR1 is SGDLS, CDR2 YYNGEE, per germline. The CDR3 DNA reads TGTGCCAGCAGCGGGACAGGGGGCCATTCACCCCTCCACTTT. Translating gives CASSGTGGHSPLHF.

The J gene is TRBJ2-7, the V gene TRBV30; D remains unclear. Looked up from germline, CDR1 is GTSNPN and CDR2 is SVGIG (reference sequence). V lost 1 base and J lost 3, with 4 bases in between. The CDR3 length is 11 residues. CDR3 DNA: TGTGCCTGGAGTGGCGACTACGAGCAGTACTTC. Residues: CAWSGDYEQYF.

The chain recombines TRBV15 with TRBJ2-5, with D possibly TRBD2 on 6 matching bases. V lost 1 base and J 4 bases, leaving 13 bases between the germline ends. The length of the CDR3 is 15 residues. CDR1 is LNHNV and CDR2 is YYDKDF in the germline V gene (reference sequence). The CDR3 loop reads CATSRVALGGETQYF. In nucleotides, the CDR3 is TGTGCCACCAGCAGAGTGGCATTGGGAGGAGAGACCCAGTACTTC.

The V call is TRBV10-2, the J call TRBJ1-1, with D possibly matching TRBD1 (6 bases). Per germline, CDR1 WSHSY and CDR2 SAAADI. The length of the CDR3 is 15 residues. V was shortened by 2 bases and J by 5 bases, with 15 bases between the two germline ends. The CDR3 here is CASSEIGGRRTEAFF. For the CDR3, the DNA is TGCGCCAGCAGTGAGATTGGGGGCAGGCGAACTGAAGCTTTCTTT.

This sequence joins TRBV6-5 and TRBJ2-7; 10 bases match TRBD1. Germline CDR1 and CDR2: MNHEY and SVGAGI. The V segment lost 8 bases and the J segment 7 bases; nucleotides outside the gene matches: 11. This CDR3 comprises 14 residues. Written as DNA, the CDR3 is TGTGCCAGCCTGGCGAGACAGGGGGCTCGGGAGCAGTACTTC. Translation: CASLARQGAREQYF.

CDR3 protein: CASSLGPGNYGYTF. CDR3 nucleotide sequence: TGTGCCAGCAGCTTAGGTCCCGGGAACTATGGCTACACCTTC. V usage is TRBV11-2 and J usage is TRBJ1-2; D unresolved. The V gene lost 1 base and the J gene lost 2 bases, with 8 bases spanning the gap. The CDR3 length is 14 residues. The germline V gene encodes CDR1 SGHAT and CDR2 FQNNGV.

The chain has TRBV4-1 and TRBJ2-7; 7 bases match TRBD1. The germline V gene has CDR1 MGHRA and CDR2 YSYEKL. The CDR3 sequence is 15 residues long. The trim removed 4 bases at V and 0 bases at J, leaving 6 bases unmatched. DNA for the CDR3: TGCGCCAGCAGCCTGCACGGACAGGCCTCCTACGAGCAGTACTTC. Amino acid sequence: CASSLHGQASYEQYF.

The chain employs TRBV4-2 and TRBJ2-1, with TRBD2 identical over 12 bases. V was pared by 3 bases and J by 7 bases, with 7 bases of the junction left unmatched. The germline V gene has CDR1 LGHNA and CDR2 YNFKEQ. The CDR3 runs 16 residues. CDR3 in DNA: TGTGCCAGCAGCCAGACCGGGACTAGCGGGCAGAATGAGCAGTTCTTC. Translation: CASSQTGTSGQNEQFF.

The J gene is TRBJ1-5, the V gene TRBV27; no clear D gene. Germline V gene data show CDR1 as MNHEY and CDR2 as SMNVEV (reference sequence). CDR3 length: 14 residues. The germline V and J ends were trimmed by 5 bases and 1 base, with 9 bases remaining between them. The chain's CDR3 is CASSPDMSNQPQHF. In DNA form, the CDR3 reads TGTGCCAGCAGTCCCGACATGAGCAATCAGCCCCAGCATTTT.

This clone appeared a few times. The chain couples TRBV7-9 to TRBJ2-7; a weak D match, TRBD2 (6 bases). CDR3 length: 13 amino acids. In germline, CDR1 is SEHNR, CDR2 FQNEAQ (reference sequence). Deletions cut 3 bases from V and 8 bases from J, with 14 bases between. The CDR3 nucleotides are TGTGCCAGCAGCTTGGTTCAGGAGGGGCAGCAGTACTTC. Its translation: CASSLVQEGQQYF.

This clone was found once. The chain uses TRBV5-1 and TRBJ2-3; 9 bases are a match to TRBD1. Germline CDR1 reads SGHRS; CDR2 reads YFSETQ. CDR3 size: 14 residues. J was trimmed by 4 bases and V by 4 bases; bases with no gene match: 4. This chain's CDR3 is CASSTGTGSDTQYF. For the CDR3, the DNA is TGCGCCAGCAGCACCGGGACAGGGTCAGATACGCAGTATTTT.

About this clone: A read error may produce the germline difference seen at one junction end. The chain joins TRBV14 to TRBJ2-1, with D perhaps TRBD2 (8 bases). Germline CDR1 reads SGHDN; CDR2 reads FVKESK. The CDR3 has 16 amino acids. The CDR3 DNA reads TGTGCCAGCAGCCTGACTACGGGACTAGGGGGCCATGAGCAGCTCTTC. Protein product: CASSLTTGLGGHEQLF.

This clone was seen once. This chain links TRBV11-2 with TRBJ1-6; a possible D gene is TRBD1 (5 bases). Between the trimmed V and J ends, which lost 3 bases and 8 bases, there was a span of 14 bases. The CDR3 has 15 amino acids. Germline V gene sequence: CDR1 SGHAT, CDR2 FQNNGV. The CDR3: CASSFRQGRDSPLHF. The DNA of the CDR3 is TGTGCCAGCAGCTTCCGGCAGGGAAGGGATTCACCCCTCCACTTT.

This clone has only one observation. The chain employs TRBV19 and TRBJ2-7; TRBD2 matches 10 bases. The V segment lost 6 bases and the J segment 2 bases; nucleotides outside the gene matches: 1. The CDR3 is made up of 13 amino acids. Germline V lookup: CDR1 LNHDA, CDR2 SQIVND (reference sequence). The CDR3 here is CASRLAGTYEQYF. In nucleotides, the CDR3 is TGTGCCAGTAGACTAGCGGGAACCTACGAGCAGTACTTC.

The chain carries TRBV6-6 and TRBJ2-2; 9 bases are shared with TRBD2. V gave up 4 bases and J gave up 5 bases; unmatched junction bases: 2. Germline V CDR1 and CDR2: MNHNY, SVGAGI (reference sequence). The CDR3 runs to 14 residues. The CDR3 nucleotides are TGTGCCAGCAGTTTAGCGGGAGCGACCGGGGAGCTGTTTTTT. Encoded protein: CASSLAGATGELFF.

V usage is TRBV6-5 and J usage is TRBJ2-7; the match to TRBD2 covers 8 bases. This CDR3 is 14 amino acids long. Germline CDR1 MNHEY, CDR2 SVGAGI. After removal of 4 bases from V and 2 bases from J, the junction contained 4 bases not matched to a gene. CDR3 residues: CASSSREGTYEQYF. CDR3 DNA: TGTGCCAGCAGTTCACGGGAGGGTACCTACGAGCAGTACTTC.

The chain combines TRBV7-9 with TRBJ2-4; 10 bases match TRBD1. Trimming cost V 3 bases and J 7 bases; bases outside gene matches: 6. Germline V gene lookup returns CDR1 SEHNR and CDR2 FQNEAQ (reference sequence). There are 15 residues in the CDR3. The CDR3, as DNA: TGTGCCAGCAGCTTGGGAGCGGGACAGGGGAACATTCAGTACTTC. Translating it yields CASSLGAGQGNIQYF.

V usage is TRBV6-4 and J usage is TRBJ1-1, with D maybe TRBD1 (5 bases). Trimming shortened V by 7 bases and J by 4 bases, and 16 bases separated the two germline ends. CDR1 and CDR2 from the germline V gene are MRHNA and SNTAGT. The CDR3 length is 14 residues. CDR3 bases: TGTGCCAGCAAGGACACCGACAAGGGCACTGAAGCTTTCTTT. Residues: CASKDTDKGTEAFF.

The J gene is TRBJ1-2, the V gene TRBV28; maybe TRBD1 (6 bases). The CDR3 extends over 17 amino acids. Germline V gene data show CDR1 as MDHEN and CDR2 as SYDVKM. V lost 4 bases, J lost 3 bases, and 21 bases lay in between. CDR3 bases: TGTGCCAGCAGTTCTCTCGGCGGACAAGGGGGATACTATGGCTACACCTTC. Its protein is CASSSLGGQGGYYGYTF.

Only one count was recorded for this clone. The gene calls are TRBV19 and TRBJ1-2; 8 positions agree with TRBD1. V was pared by 3 bases and J by 3 bases, with 3 bases of the junction left unmatched. CDR1 and CDR2 from the germline V gene are LNHDA and SQIVND (reference sequence). The CDR3 extends over 14 amino acids. Written as DNA, the CDR3 is TGTGCCAGTAGTATTGGACAGGGTGACTATGGCTACACCTTC. Its translation: CASSIGQGDYGYTF.

The rearrangement links TRBV6-1 to TRBJ1-1; TRBD1 aligns across 7 bases. Losses at the gene ends were 3 bases for V and 4 bases for J; bases not matched to a gene: 5. The germline V gene encodes CDR1 MNHNS and CDR2 SASEGT. The CDR3 extends over 14 amino acids. CDR3 in DNA: TGTGCCAGCAGTGATGAAGGGGGCCTCACTGAAGCTTTCTTT. The encoded protein is CASSDEGGLTEAFF.

The J gene is TRBJ1-5, the V gene TRBV15, with 10 nucleotides matching TRBD1. The length of the CDR3 is 15 residues. In germline, CDR1 is LNHNV, CDR2 YYDKDF (reference sequence). The V gene end was trimmed by 3 bases and the J gene end by 2 bases; junction bases not matched to a gene: 1. For the CDR3, the DNA is TGTGCCACCAGCAGGGGGACAGGGGGCAATCAGCCCCAGCATTTT. It encodes CATSRGTGGNQPQHF.